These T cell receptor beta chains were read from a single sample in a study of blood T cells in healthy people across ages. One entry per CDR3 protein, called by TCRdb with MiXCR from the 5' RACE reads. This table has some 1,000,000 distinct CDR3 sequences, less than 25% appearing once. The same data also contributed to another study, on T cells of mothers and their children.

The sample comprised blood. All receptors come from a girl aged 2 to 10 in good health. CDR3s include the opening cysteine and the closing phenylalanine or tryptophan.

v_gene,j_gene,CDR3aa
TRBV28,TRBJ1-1,CASRKGGSFGQSTEAFF
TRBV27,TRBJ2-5,CASRGLIYNVETQYF
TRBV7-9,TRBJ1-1,CASSLASMGSYTEAFF
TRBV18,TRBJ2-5,CASSPVEETQYF
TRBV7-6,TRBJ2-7,CASSLDDRGHEQYF
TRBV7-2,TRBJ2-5,CASSPGSTRVF
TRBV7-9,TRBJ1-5,CASSLEWDQPQHF
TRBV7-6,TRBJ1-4,CASSLAPGRGDEKLFF
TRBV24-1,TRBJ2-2,CATSDLRPQATGELFF
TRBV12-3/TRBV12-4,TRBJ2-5,CASSFGTGGETQYF
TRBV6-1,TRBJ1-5,CASRDTSNQPQHF
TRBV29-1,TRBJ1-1,CSVKARDPEAFF
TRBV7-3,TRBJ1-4,CASSPGTSASNEKLFF
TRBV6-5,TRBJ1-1,CASSYSTGPNTEAFF
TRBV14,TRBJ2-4,CASSPLAGGYPNIQYF
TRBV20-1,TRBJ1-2,CSASEMGQVPLPSF
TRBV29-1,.,CSVQGLPYEQYF